The rows below give T cell receptor beta chains drawn from one sample of a study of cytomegalovirus exposure and HLA in healthy donors. Generated by immunoSEQ multiplex PCR, the TCRdb table keeps only in-frame clones and is missing some. The sample includes over 150,000 clones, more than 80% of them seen just once. The specimen sequenced was PBMCs. The receptors were gathered from a male donor in good health and CMV-seronegative. Both conserved end residues are part of each CDR3. Fields, in order: D gene, V gene, J gene, clone size, CDR3 protein, CDR3 DNA. D genes are given only for firm matches. For some rows the clone size is stated as once, few or many, or as a class when expanded; others skip it.

.	TRBV6-4	TRBJ2-2	.	CASSDTVTGELFF	TGTGCCAGCAGTGACACAGTCACCGGGGAGCTGTTTTTT
TRBD1	TRBV11-3	TRBJ2-7	.	CASSSSGQGINEQYF	TGTGCCAGCAGCTCCTCCGGACAGGGGATCAACGAGCAGTACTTC
.	TRBV27	TRBJ1-6	.	CASSLVGVSSPLHF	TGTGCCAGCAGTTTAGTAGGGGTCAGTTCACCCCTCCACTTT
TRBD1	TRBV2	TRBJ2-7	.	CASSEPPTGGEYEQYF	TGTGCCAGCAGTGAGCCCCCGACAGGGGGCGAGTACGAGCAGTACTTC
TRBD2	TRBV5-4	TRBJ2-7	once	CASSPSGGAYEQYF	TGTGCCAGCAGCCCCTCGGGAGGAGCCTACGAGCAGTACTTC
TRBD1	TRBV6-4	TRBJ1-5	.	CASSQCFQGAGNQPQHF	TGTGCCAGCAGTCAGTGCTTCCAGGGGGCCGGCAATCAGCCCCAGCATTTT
.	TRBV14	TRBJ2-2	.	CASSLTRNTGELFF	TGTGCCAGCAGCCTAACTAGGAACACCGGGGAGCTGTTTTTT
TRBD1	TRBV4-1	TRBJ2-7	.	CASSQAPGQFSYEQYF	TGCGCCAGCAGCCAAGCCCCGGGACAGTTCTCCTACGAGCAGTACTTC
.	TRBV28	TRBJ2-3	.	CASRPFSGVSSTDTQYF	TGTGCCAGCAGGCCATTTTCAGGGGTTTCTAGCACAGATACGCAGTATTTT
.	TRBV7-8	TRBJ2-2	.	CASSLGTNTGELFF	TGTGCCAGCAGCTTAGGGACTAACACCGGGGAGCTGTTTTTT
.	TRBV9	TRBJ2-7	.	CASSVDGNLYEQYF	TGTGCCAGCAGCGTAGACGGGAATTTATACGAGCAGTACTTC
.	TRBV30	TRBJ2-4	.	CAARGRDKNIQYF	TGTGCCGCCCGAGGGCGAGACAAAAACATTCAGTACTTC
TRBD2	TRBV29-1	TRBJ2-7	.	CSVEDTSGRAHEQYF	TGCAGCGTTGAAGATACTAGCGGGAGGGCCCACGAGCAGTACTTC
.	TRBV20-1	TRBJ1-5	few	CSGGDQPQHF	TGCAGTGGGGGGGACCAGCCCCAGCATTTT
TRBD1	TRBV5-1	TRBJ1-6	.	CASSFSLQGAYNSPLHF	TGCGCCAGCAGCTTCAGCCTACAGGGGGCTTACAATTCACCCCTCCACTTT
.	TRBV27	TRBJ1-4	.	CASKQATNEKLFF	TGTGCCAGCAAACAAGCAACTAATGAAAAACTGTTTTTT
TRBD1	TRBV6-6	TRBJ2-7	once	CASSIQGQGFDEQYF	TGTGCCAGCAGCATACAGGGGCAGGGTTTTGACGAGCAGTACTTC
TRBD2	TRBV6-6	TRBJ2-3	.	CASSGGTSRWDTQYF	TGTGCCAGCAGTGGAGGGACTAGCAGGTGGGATACGCAGTATTTT